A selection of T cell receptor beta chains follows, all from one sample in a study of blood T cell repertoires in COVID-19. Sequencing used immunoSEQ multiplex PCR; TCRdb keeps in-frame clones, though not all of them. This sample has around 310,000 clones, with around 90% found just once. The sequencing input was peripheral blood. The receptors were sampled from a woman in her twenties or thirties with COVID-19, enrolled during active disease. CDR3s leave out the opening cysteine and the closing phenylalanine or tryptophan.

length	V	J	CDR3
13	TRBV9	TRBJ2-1	ASSATSGIYNEQF
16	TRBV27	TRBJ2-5	ASSPWAGASSGQETQY
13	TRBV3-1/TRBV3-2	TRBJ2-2	ASSPSGRATGELF
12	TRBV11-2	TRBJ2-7	ASSTIWAVYEQY
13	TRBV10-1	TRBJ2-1	ASSTGTSGAVEQF
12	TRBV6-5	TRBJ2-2	ASTPGGATGELF
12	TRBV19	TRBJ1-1	ASRLRATGGEAF
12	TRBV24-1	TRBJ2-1	ATSDPGTQNEQF
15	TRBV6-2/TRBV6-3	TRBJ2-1	ASSYDFSGRGDNEQF
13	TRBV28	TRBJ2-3	ASSLGRQSTDTQY
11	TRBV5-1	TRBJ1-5	ASWGQVYQPQH
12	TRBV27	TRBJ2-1	ASSLLDYNDEQF
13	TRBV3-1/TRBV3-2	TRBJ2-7	ASSQSGVASYEQY
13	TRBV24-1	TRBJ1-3	ATSDPTGGLNTIY
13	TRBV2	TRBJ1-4	ASSVWTGGGEKLF
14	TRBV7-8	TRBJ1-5	ASSLDRTGRTQPQH
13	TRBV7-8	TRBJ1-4	ASSLMTGRAEKLF
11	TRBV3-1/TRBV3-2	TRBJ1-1	ASSRQGTSEAF
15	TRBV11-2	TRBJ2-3	ASSLGPKGGGTDTQY
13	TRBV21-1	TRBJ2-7	ASSLPGTGGYEQY
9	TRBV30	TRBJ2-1	AWKGYNEQF
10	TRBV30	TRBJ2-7	AWSPRRGQQY
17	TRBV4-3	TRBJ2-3	ASSQDSRTSGSRTDTQY
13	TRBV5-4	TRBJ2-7	ASSPSSGNLYEQY
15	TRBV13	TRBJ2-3	ASSSRLAGSYTDTQY
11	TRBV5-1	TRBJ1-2	ASSPDRVEGYT
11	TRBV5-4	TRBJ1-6	ASSFGRGSPLH
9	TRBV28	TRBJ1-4	ASSPDEKLF
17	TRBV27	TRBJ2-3	ASSLWRHSSGTSTDTQY
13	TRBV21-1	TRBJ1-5	ASLAGGRGNQPQH